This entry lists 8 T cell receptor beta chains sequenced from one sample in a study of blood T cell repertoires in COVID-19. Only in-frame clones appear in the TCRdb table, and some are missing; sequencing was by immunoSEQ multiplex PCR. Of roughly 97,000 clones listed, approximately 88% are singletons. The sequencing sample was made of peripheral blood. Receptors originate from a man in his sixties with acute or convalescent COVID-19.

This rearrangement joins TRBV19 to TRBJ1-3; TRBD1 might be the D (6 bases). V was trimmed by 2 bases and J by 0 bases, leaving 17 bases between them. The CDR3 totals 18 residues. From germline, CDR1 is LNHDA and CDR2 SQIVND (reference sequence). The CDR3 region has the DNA TGTGCCAGTAGTATAAGTGGTTTGGACAGTAGCTCTGGAAACACCATATATTTT. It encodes CASSISGLDSSSGNTIYF. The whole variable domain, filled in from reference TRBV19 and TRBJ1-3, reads DGGITQSPKYLFRKEGQNVTLSCEQNLNHDAMYWYRQDPGQGLRLIYYSQIVNDFQKGDIAEGYSVSREKKESFPLTVTSAQKNPTAFYLCASSISGLDSSSGNTIYFGEGSWLTVV.

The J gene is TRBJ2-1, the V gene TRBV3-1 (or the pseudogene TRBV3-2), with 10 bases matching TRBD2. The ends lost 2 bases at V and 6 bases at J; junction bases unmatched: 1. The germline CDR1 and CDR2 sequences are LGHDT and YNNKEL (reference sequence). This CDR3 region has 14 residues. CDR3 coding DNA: TGTGCCAGCAGCCAAATAGCGGGAGGCAATGAGCAGTTCTTC. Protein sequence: CASSQIAGGNEQFF.

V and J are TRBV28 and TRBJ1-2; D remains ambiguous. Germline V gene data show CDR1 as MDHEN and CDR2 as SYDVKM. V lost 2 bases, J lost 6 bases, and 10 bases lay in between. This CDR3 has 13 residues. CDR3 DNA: TGTGCCAGCAGTTTACAGGCATCCAATGGCTACACCTTC. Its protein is CASSLQASNGYTF.

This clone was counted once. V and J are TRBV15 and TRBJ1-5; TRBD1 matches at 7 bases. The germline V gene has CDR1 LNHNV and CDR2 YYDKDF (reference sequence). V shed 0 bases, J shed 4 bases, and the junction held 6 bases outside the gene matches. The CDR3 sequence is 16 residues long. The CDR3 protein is CATSRDPTRGNQPQHF. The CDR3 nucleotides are TGTGCCACCAGCAGAGATCCGACCAGGGGGAATCAGCCCCAGCATTTT. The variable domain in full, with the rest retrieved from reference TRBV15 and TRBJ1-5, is DAMVIQNPRYQVTQFGKPVTLSCSQTLNHNVMYWYQQKSSQAPKLLFHYYDKDFNNEADTPDNFQSRRPNTSFCFLDIRSPGLGDTAMYLCATSRDPTRGNQPQHFGDGTRLSIL.

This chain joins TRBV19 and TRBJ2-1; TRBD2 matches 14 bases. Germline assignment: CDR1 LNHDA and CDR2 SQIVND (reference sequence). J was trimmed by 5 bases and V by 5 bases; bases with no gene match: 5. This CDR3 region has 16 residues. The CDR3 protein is CASSPWGLAGDNEQFF. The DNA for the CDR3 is TGTGCCAGTAGTCCCTGGGGACTAGCGGGAGACAATGAGCAGTTCTTC.

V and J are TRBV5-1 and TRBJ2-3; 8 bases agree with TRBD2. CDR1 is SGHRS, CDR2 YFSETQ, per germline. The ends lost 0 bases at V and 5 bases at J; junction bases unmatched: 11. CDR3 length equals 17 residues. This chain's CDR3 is CASSLGPSGRGGDTQYF. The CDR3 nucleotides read TGCGCCAGCAGCTTGGGCCCCAGCGGGAGAGGGGGAGATACGCAGTATTTT.

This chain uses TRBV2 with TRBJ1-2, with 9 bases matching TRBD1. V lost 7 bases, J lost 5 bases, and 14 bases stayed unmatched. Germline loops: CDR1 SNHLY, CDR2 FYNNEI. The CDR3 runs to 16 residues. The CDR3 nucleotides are TGTGCCAGCACCCCGAGGGGAAGGACAGGGGTTTATGGCTACACCTTC. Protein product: CASTPRGRTGVYGYTF.

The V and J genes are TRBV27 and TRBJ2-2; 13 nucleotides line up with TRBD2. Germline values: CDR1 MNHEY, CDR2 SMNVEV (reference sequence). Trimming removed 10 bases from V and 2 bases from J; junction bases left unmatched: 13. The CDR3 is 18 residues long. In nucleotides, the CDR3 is TGTGCCACACGCGGACTAGCGGGAGCCGATTCAAACACCGGGGAGCTGTTTTTT. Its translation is CATRGLAGADSNTGELFF.